The 12 T cell receptor beta chains presented below share a single source sample, sequenced in a study of OX40 agonist ivuxolimab in advanced cancers. The assay was immunoSEQ multiplex PCR, and TCRdb's table has in-frame clones only and misses some. This sample has under 45,000 clones, with 75% to 85% found just once. The sample in question was CD4+ or CD8+ T cells sorted from blood, obtained in a trial of the OX40 agonist ivuxolimab. These receptors were collected from an adult with an advanced solid tumor such as melanoma, head and neck, liver or kidney cancer.

CDR3 coding DNA: TGTGCCAGTCTCTTGGCGGGGGGCACCGGGGAGCTGTTTTTT. Its protein product is CASLLAGGTGELFF. This chain connects TRBV19 to TRBJ2-2, with TRBD2 matching 8 bases. Losses at the gene ends were 8 bases for V and 4 bases for J; bases not matched to a gene: 6. CDR3 size: 14 residues. The V gene's germline CDR1 is LNHDA and CDR2 SQIVND (reference sequence). The variable domain in full, completed from reference TRBV19 and TRBJ2-2, reads DGGITQSPKYLFRKEGQNVTLSCEQNLNHDAMYWYRQDPGQGLRLIYYSQIVNDFQKGDIAEGYSVSREKKESFPLTVTSAQKNPTAFYLCASLLAGGTGELFFGEGSRLTVL.

This chain joins TRBV7-2 and TRBJ1-1; 7 nucleotides align to TRBD1. The CDR3 spans 14 residues. The germline CDR1 and CDR2 sequences are SGHTA and FQGNSA. V gave up 3 bases and J gave up 4 bases; unmatched junction bases: 5. The CDR3 nucleotides are TGTGCCAGCAGCTTGGAGGGGGCAGGCACTGAAGCTTTCTTT. This encodes CASSLEGAGTEAFF. Variable domain in full (rest from reference TRBV7-2 and TRBJ1-1): GAGVSQSPSNKVTEKGKDVELRCDPISGHTALYWYRQSLGQGLEFLIYFQGNSAPDKSGLPSDRFSAERTGGSVSTLTIQRTQQEDSAVYLCASSLEGAGTEAFFGQGTRLTVV.

The chain is built from TRBV6-5 and TRBJ2-1; TRBD2 matches 12 bases. This CDR3 comprises 14 residues. CDR1 is MNHEY and CDR2 is SVGAGI in the germline V gene. The trim removed 6 bases at V and 9 bases at J, leaving 6 bases unmatched. CDR3 nucleotide sequence: TGTGCCAGCAGCTTACTAGCGGGGGGAGGTGAGCAGTTCTTC. Amino acids: CASSLLAGGGEQFF.

The J gene is TRBJ2-7, the V gene TRBV9; 9 nucleotides agree with TRBD1. CDR1 SGDLS and CDR2 YYNGEE come from the germline V gene. V trimming: 4 bases; J trimming: 1 base; junction bases outside the gene matches: 6. CDR3 length equals 15 residues. The CDR3 reads CASSRGGQGSYEQYF. As DNA, the CDR3 is TGTGCCAGCAGCCGTGGGGGACAGGGATCCTACGAGCAGTACTTC.

This chain links TRBV7-2 with TRBJ1-4, with 9 positions matching TRBD1. CDR3 length: 13 amino acids. The trim removed 4 bases at V and 8 bases at J, leaving 2 bases unmatched. Germline CDR1 SGHTA, CDR2 FQGNSA. As DNA, the CDR3 is TGTGCCAGCAGCTCGGACAGGGGCGAAAAACTGTTTTTT. This encodes CASSSDRGEKLFF. The variable domain in full, with the rest retrieved from reference TRBV7-2 and TRBJ1-4, is GAGVSQSPSNKVTEKGKDVELRCDPISGHTALYWYRQSLGQGLEFLIYFQGNSAPDKSGLPSDRFSAERTGGSVSTLTIQRTQQEDSAVYLCASSSDRGEKLFFGSGTQLSVL.

This clone was counted a few times. V and J are TRBV30 and TRBJ1-1; TRBD1 might be the D (5 bases). The germline V gene encodes CDR1 GTSNPN and CDR2 SVGIG (reference sequence). V lost 2 bases and J 6 bases, leaving 16 bases between the germline ends. The CDR3 is made up of 14 amino acids. CDR3 loop: CAWSIILGEAEAFF. CDR3 DNA: TGTGCCTGGAGTATAATACTGGGGGAGGCTGAAGCTTTCTTT.

This chain joins TRBV6-1 and TRBJ1-1, with 7 nucleotides matching TRBD1. CDR1 is MNHNS, CDR2 SASEGT, per germline. This CDR3 is 13 amino acids long. The junction had 4 bases not matched to a gene; V was cut back by 9 bases and J by 0 bases. This chain's CDR3 is CASLTGVNTEAFF. The CDR3 DNA reads as TGTGCCAGTCTCACAGGGGTGAACACTGAAGCTTTCTTT.

The chain employs TRBV5-8 and TRBJ2-7, with 7 bases fitting TRBD2. This CDR3 region has 13 residues. The V segment lost 5 bases and the J segment 5 bases; nucleotides outside the gene matches: 7. Germline V gene data show CDR1 as SGHTS and CDR2 as YDEGEE. Here the CDR3 reads CASSFSGFNEQYF. The CDR3 nucleotides are TGTGCCAGCAGTTTTAGCGGGTTCAACGAGCAGTACTTC. Using reference TRBV5-8 and TRBJ2-7 for the parts outside the CDR3, the full variable domain is EAGVTQSPTHLIKTRGQQATLRCSPISGHTSVYWYQQALGLGLQFLLWYDEGEERNRGNFPPRFSGRQFPNYSSELNVNALELEDSALYLCASSFSGFNEQYFGPGTRLTVT.

This rearrangement joins TRBV7-9 to TRBJ2-1; TRBD2 aligns across 7 bases. Germline lookup yields CDR1 SEHNR and CDR2 FQNEAQ (reference sequence). This CDR3 is 16 amino acids long. Unmatched junction bases numbered 11, after V lost 4 bases and J lost 5 bases. The CDR3 here is CASSSPATAGHNEQFF. As DNA, the CDR3 is TGTGCCAGCAGCTCACCGGCCACAGCGGGGCACAATGAGCAGTTCTTC. The entire variable domain, with the rest obtained from reference TRBV7-9 and TRBJ2-1, is as follows: DTGVSQNPRHKITKRGQNVTFRCDPISEHNRLYWYRQTLGQGPEFLTYFQNEAQLEKSRLLSDRFSAERPKGSFSTLEIQRTEQGDSAMYLCASSSPATAGHNEQFFGPGTRLTVL.

This clone was counted only a few times. The V call is TRBV27, the J call TRBJ2-5; possibly TRBD1 for D (6 bases). V gave up 6 bases and J gave up 7 bases, with 12 bases separating them. Germline CDR1 and CDR2: MNHEY and SMNVEV (reference sequence). This CDR3 comprises 12 residues. CDR3 loop: CASRRGSGTQYF. The CDR3 DNA is TGTGCCAGCAGAAGGGGGAGCGGGACCCAGTACTTC.

In this sample, this clone turned up once. The chain uses TRBV5-1 and TRBJ2-2, with 7 bases that match TRBD2. The CDR3 is made up of 15 amino acids. Per germline, CDR1 SGHRS and CDR2 YFSETQ. Losses at the gene ends were 3 bases for V and 0 bases for J; bases not matched to a gene: 2. The CDR3 is CASSSLAANTGELFF. Here the CDR3 DNA reads TGCGCCAGCAGCTCTCTAGCGGCGAACACCGGGGAGCTGTTTTTT.

This clone was observed a single time. This chain uses TRBV6-5 with TRBJ1-6; unclear D gene. Trimming removed 7 bases from V and 0 bases from J, with 10 bases in between. CDR1 is MNHEY and CDR2 is SVGAGI in the germline V gene. The CDR3 extends over 15 amino acids. The CDR3: CASTFLSSYNSPLHF. CDR3 sequence (DNA): TGTGCCAGCACCTTCCTGAGCTCCTATAATTCACCCCTCCACTTT.